This T cell receptor (beta chain) was captured in a study of a mutant IDH1 vaccine in newly diagnosed glioma. Whole-study context: Prior therapy was radiotherapy, temozolomide, or both; most received both. The study, taken as a whole, reports: No link was apparently found between pseudoprogression and changes in top peripheral T cell clonotypes.

Time point specified: baseline, week 1 (first vaccination visit). Regarding treatment: pre-vaccination baseline after standard-of-care therapy. Sequencing was performed with immunoSEQ multiplex PCR; in TCRdb, only in-frame clones are kept and a portion is missing. The profile shows tens of thousands of clones, about 88% of them singletons. Germline V CDR1 and CDR2: KGHSH, LQKENI. Trimming took 1 base from V and 2 from J, leaving 20 bases between them. The CDR3 covers 18 residues. With regard to this clone: Its antigen is not known.

Sequenced here: PBMCs, sampled from a glioma patient treated with radiotherapy, temozolomide or both. This receptor was identified in a middle-aged woman with glioma. The chain joins TRBV18 to TRBJ1-1, with a possible D match to TRBD1 (5 bases). CDR3 coding DNA: TGTGCCAGCTCACCACAGAGGGTGAGGACGGGGCTAAACACTGAAGCTTTCTTT. Protein product: CASSPQRVRTGLNTEAFF.